This T cell receptor (gamma chain) is drawn from a study of Vδ1+ human thymocytes. Findings and caveats of the study: In the thymus, TRG and TRD repertoires looked highly polyclonal with Gaussian CDR3 lengths. Despite high sort purity, about 19% of thymic T cell receptor delta sequences were Vdelta2. Unexpected Vdelta2 sequences could cause misinterpretation of bulk repertoire data.

Worth noting for this clone: Its antigen is currently unknown.

Alphabeta T cells were depleted, then CD3+ Vdelta1+ Vdelta2- thymocytes were FACS-sorted. The CDR3 sequence is 13 residues long. Germline trimming cut 6 bases from V and 7 bases from J; bases unmatched to any gene: 12. Germline lookup yields CDR1 EGSTGY and CDR2 YDSYTSSV. Sequences come from RNA converted to cDNA by reverse transcription. The CDR3 regions were amplified by multiplex PCR from V-gene primers to a constant-region primer. TCRdb redid the clone calls on the multiplex PCR reads with CATT. The top ten clones hold under 2% of a sample with about 36,000 gamma-chain clones, over 20% of them seen once.

This clonotype was sampled from a girl under three years old who had congenital heart surgery. The chain carries TRGV4 and TRGJ1 or TRGJ2. Sequencing was done on a sample of Vdelta1+ gamma-delta thymocytes from the thymus. Subset meaning: FACS-sorted CD3+ TCRalphabeta- TCRVdelta1+ TCRVdelta2- thymocytes. The CDR3 nucleotides read TGTGCCACCTGGTCATATACTGGCTATAAGAAACTCTTT. Translating it yields CATWSYTGYKKLF.